The sequence of this T cell receptor beta chain was determined in a study of blood T cell repertoires in COVID-19. Turning to the study itself: Samples representing acute and convalescent COVID-19 were sourced from the United States, Italy and Spain.

Original data processing: Amplification from reference gene primers served as the basis for estimated nucleated cell counts. Profiling relied on immunoSEQ multiplex PCR, and the TCRdb table lists in-frame clones only, not all of them. Clone size and V and J calls were adopted from that table, with D and trimming inferred from the DNA. The sample carries some 95,000 clones, over 60% recorded once. The germline CDR1 and CDR2 sequences are LGHNA and YNFKEQ. This CDR3 has 18 amino acids. Trimming left V 1 base short and J 1 base short, with 19 bases between. The genes are TRBV4-2 and TRBJ2-5; weak D call: TRBD1 (5 bases). Sequencing was carried out using peripheral blood. The source of this sequence is a man between 70 and 80 years old with acute or convalescent COVID-19. This CDR3 reads CASSQAKGPRSFQETQYF. The DNA of the CDR3 is TGTGCCAGCAGCCAAGCAAAGGGGCCCAGGAGCTTCCAAGAGACCCAGTACTTC.